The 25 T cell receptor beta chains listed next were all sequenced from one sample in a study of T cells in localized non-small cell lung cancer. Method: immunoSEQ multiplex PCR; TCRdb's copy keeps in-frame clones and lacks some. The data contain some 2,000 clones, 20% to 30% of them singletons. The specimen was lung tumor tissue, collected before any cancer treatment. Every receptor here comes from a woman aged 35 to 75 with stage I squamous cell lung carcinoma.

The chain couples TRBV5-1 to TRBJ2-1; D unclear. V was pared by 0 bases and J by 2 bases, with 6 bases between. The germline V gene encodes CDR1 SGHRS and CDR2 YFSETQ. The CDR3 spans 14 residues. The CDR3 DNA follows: TGCGCCAGCAGCTTGGGGCAGCCCTACAATGAGCAGTTCTTC. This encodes CASSLGQPYNEQFF.

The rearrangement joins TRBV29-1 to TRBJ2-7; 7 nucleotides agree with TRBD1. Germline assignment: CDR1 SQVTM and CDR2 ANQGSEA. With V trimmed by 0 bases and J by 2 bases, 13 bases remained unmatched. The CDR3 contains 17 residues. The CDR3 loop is CSVEDQLTGRGAYEQYF. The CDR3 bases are TGCAGCGTTGAAGATCAATTGACAGGGCGAGGCGCCTACGAGCAGTACTTC.

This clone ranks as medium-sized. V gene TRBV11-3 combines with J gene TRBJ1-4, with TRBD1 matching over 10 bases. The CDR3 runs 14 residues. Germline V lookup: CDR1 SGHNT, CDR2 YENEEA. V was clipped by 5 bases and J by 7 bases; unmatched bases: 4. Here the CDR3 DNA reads TGTGCCAGCAGCCCGGGGACAGGGGCTGAAAAACTGTTTTTT. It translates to CASSPGTGAEKLFF. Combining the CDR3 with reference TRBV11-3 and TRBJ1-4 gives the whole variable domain EAGVVQSPRYKIIEKKQPVAFWCNPISGHNTLYWYLQNLGQGPELLIRYENEEAVDDSQLPKDRFSAERLKGVDSTLKIQPAELGDSAVYLCASSPGTGAEKLFFGSGTQLSVL.

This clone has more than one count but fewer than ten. The CDR3 region is CASKNGPTYEQYF. CDR3 nucleotides: TGTGCCAGCAAGAACGGGCCGACCTACGAGCAGTACTTC. This chain links TRBV6-8 with TRBJ2-7, with D hard to call. The CDR3 contains 13 residues. V dropped 7 bases and J dropped 2 bases, with 12 bases sitting between them. CDR1 and CDR2 (germline): MNHGY, SAAAGT.

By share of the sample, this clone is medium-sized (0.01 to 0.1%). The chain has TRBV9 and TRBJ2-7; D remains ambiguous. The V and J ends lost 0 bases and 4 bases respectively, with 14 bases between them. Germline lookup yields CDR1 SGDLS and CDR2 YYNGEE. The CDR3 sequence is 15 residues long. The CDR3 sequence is CASSVEGVPGYEQYF. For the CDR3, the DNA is TGTGCCAGCAGCGTAGAAGGAGTTCCCGGGTACGAGCAGTACTTC.

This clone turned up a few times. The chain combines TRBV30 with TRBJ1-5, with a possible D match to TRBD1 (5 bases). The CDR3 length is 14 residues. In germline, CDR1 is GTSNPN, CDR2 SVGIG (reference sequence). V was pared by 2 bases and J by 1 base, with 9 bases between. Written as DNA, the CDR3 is TGTGCCTGGAGTTGGGGGGTCAGCAATCAGCCCCAGCATTTT. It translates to CAWSWGVSNQPQHF.

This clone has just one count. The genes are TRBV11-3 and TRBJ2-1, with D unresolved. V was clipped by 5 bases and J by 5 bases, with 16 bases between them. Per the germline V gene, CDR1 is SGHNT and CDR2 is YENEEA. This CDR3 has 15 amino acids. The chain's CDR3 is CASSPRIRANNEQFF. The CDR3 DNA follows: TGTGCCAGCAGCCCTCGGATTAGGGCCAACAATGAGCAGTTCTTC.

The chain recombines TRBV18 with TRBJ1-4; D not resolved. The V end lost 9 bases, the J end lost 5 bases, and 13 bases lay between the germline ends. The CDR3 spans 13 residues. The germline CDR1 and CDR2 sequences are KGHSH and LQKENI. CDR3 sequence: CASHREPNEKLFF. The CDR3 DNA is TGTGCCAGTCACCGGGAGCCAAATGAAAAACTGTTTTTT.

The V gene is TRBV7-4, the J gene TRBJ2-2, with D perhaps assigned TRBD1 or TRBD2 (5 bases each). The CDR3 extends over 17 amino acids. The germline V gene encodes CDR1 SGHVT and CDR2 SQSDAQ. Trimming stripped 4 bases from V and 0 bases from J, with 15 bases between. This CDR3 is CASSSNPGAPNTGELFF. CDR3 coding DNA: TGTGCCAGCAGCTCTAATCCCGGGGCCCCGAACACCGGGGAGCTGTTTTTT.

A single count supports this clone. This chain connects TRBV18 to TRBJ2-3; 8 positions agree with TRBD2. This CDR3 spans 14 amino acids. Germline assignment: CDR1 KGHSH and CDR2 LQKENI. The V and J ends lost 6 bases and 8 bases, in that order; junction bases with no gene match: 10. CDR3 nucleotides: TGTGCCAGCTCGTTAAGCGGGAGTAGGGTTACGCAGTATTTT. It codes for CASSLSGSRVTQYF.

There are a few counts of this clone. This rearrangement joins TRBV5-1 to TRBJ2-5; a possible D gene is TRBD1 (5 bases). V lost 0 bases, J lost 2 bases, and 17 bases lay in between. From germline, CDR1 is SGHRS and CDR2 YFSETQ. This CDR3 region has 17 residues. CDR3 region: CASSLGGAGGRQETQYF. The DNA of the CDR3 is TGCGCCAGCAGCTTGGGTGGGGCCGGCGGCCGACAAGAGACCCAGTACTTC.

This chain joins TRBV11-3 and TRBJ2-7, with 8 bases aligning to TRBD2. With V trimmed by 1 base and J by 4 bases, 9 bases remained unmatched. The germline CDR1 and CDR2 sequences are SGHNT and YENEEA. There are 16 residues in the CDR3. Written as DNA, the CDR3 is TGTGCCAGCAGCTTAGTCGTATTGAGCGGGGGATACGAGCAGTACTTC. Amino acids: CASSLVVLSGGYEQYF.

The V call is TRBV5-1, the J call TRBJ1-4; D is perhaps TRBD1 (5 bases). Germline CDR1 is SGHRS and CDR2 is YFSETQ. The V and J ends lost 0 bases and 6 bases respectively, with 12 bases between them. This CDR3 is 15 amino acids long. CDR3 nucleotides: TGCGCCAGCAGCTTGGAGGGGTACGGAGATGAAAAACTGTTTTTT. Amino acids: CASSLEGYGDEKLFF. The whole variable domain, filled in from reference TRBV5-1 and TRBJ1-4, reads KAGVTQTPRYLIKTRGQQVTLSCSPISGHRSVSWYQQTPGQGLQFLFEYFSETQRNKGNFPGRFSGRQFSNSRSEMNVSTLELGDSALYLCASSLEGYGDEKLFFGSGTQLSVL.

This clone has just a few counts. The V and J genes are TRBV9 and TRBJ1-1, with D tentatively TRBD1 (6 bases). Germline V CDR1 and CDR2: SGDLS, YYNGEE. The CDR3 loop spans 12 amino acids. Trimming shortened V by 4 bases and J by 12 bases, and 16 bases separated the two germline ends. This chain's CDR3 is CASSYRTARPFF. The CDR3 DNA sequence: TGTGCCAGCAGCTACCGGACAGCTAGACCTTTCTTT.

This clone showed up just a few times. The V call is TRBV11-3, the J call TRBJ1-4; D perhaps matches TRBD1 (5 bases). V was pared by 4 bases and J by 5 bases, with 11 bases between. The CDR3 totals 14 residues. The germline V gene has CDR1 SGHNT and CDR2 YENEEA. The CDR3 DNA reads TGTGCCAGCAGCTCCGGGACGGCGAATGAAAAACTGTTTTTT. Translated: CASSSGTANEKLFF.

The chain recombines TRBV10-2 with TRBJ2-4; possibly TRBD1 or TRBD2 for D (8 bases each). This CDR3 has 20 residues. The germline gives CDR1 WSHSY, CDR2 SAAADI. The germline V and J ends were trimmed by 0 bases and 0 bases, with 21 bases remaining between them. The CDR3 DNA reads TGCGCCAGCAGTGAGTCCGGACAGGGCGGGGGGTACTTAGCCAAAAACATTCAGTACTTC. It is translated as CASSESGQGGGYLAKNIQYF.

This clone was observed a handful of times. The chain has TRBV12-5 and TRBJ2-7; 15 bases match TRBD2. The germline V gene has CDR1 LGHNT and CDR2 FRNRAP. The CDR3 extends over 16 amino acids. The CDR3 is CASGGGLAGGTYEQYF. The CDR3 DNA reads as TGTGCCAGCGGGGGTGGACTAGCGGGAGGGACCTACGAGCAGTACTTC.

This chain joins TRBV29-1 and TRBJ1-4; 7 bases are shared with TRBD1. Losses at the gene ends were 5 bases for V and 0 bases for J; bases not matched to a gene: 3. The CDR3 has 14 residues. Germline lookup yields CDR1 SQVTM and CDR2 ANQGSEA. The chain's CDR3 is CSVSGGSTNEKLFF. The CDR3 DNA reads TGCAGCGTTTCAGGGGGATCAACTAATGAAAAACTGTTTTTT.

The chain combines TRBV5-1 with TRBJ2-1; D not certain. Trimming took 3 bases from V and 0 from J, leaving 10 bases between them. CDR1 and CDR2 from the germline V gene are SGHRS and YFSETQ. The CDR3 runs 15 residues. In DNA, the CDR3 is TGCGCCAGCAGCTGGACCCTGAGCTCCTACAATGAGCAGTTCTTC. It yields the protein CASSWTLSSYNEQFF.

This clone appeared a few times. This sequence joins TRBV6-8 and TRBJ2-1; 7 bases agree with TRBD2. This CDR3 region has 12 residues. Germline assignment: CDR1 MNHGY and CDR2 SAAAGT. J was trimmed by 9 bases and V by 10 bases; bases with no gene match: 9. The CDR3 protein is CATSGIWGEQFF. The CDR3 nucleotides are TGTGCCACCAGCGGGATCTGGGGTGAGCAGTTCTTC.

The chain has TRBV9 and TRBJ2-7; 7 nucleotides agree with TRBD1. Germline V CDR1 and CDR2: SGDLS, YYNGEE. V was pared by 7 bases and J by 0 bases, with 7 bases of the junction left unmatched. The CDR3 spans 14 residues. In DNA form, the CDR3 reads TGTGCCAGCCTGCATGACAGGGTCTCCTACGAGCAGTACTTC. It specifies CASLHDRVSYEQYF.

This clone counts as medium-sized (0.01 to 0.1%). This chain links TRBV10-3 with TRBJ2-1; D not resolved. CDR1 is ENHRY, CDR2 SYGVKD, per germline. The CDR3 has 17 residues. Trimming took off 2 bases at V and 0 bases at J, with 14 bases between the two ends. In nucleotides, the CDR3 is TGTGCCATCAGTGAGGGGGTGAGGACCTCCTCCTACAATGAGCAGTTCTTC. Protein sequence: CAISEGVRTSSYNEQFF.

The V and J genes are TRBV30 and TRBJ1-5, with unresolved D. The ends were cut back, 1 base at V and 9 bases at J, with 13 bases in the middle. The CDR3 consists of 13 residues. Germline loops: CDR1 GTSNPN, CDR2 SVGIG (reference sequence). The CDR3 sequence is CAWSDSRGGPQHF. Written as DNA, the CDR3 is TGTGCCTGGAGTGACAGCCGGGGAGGGCCCCAGCATTTT.

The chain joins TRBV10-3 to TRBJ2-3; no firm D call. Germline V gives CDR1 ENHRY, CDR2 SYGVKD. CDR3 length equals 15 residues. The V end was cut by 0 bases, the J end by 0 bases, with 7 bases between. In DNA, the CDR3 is TGTGCCATCAGTGAGTCGACCTCTAGCACAGATACGCAGTATTTT. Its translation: CAISESTSSTDTQYF.

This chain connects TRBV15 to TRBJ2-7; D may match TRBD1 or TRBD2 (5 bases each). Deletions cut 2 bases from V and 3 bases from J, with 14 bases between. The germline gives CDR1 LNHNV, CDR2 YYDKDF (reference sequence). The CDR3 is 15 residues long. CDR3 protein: CATSRTRDRFYEQYF. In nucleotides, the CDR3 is TGTGCCACCAGCAGAACACGGGACCGCTTCTACGAGCAGTACTTC.